This TCR beta chain was identified during a study of beta chain features in type 1 diabetes. In regard to this clone: Its antigen is currently unknown. Additional DNA sequences in this sample encode the identical CDR3.

Study findings and constraints: Small HLA sub-analyses could not settle whether HLA shapes TCRB rearrangement. When Type 1 diabetes patients were examined, their TCRB CDR3s proved moderately but significantly shorter in all four CD4+ subsets.

V lost 6 bases and J lost 1, with 6 bases in between. CDR1 and CDR2 from the germline V gene are KGHSH and LQKENI. The CDR3 extends over 12 amino acids. The sequenced template was cDNA made from the entire isolated RNA. The assay was immunoSEQ multiplex PCR, and TCRdb's table has in-frame clones only and misses some. The data show hundreds of thousands of clones, about 63% seen once. Every participating donor gave one draw, a heparinised blood sample averaging roughly 100 mL. Each of the CD4+ naive, central memory, regulatory and stem cell-like memory populations was sorted via CD45RO/CCR7/CD25/CD127/CD95/CD27.

The clonotype was recovered from a man aged 25 to 40 in good health. V and J are TRBV18 and TRBJ1-1; no clear D. The sequenced sample was naive CD4+ T cells from blood. CDR3: CASSQGNTEAFF. The DNA of the CDR3 is TGTGCCAGCTCCCAAGGGAACACTGAAGCTTTCTTT.